This entry describes one TCR beta chain. Germline lookup yields CDR1 SGHTA and CDR2 FQGNSA. The CDR3 totals 15 residues. V dropped 4 bases and J dropped 3; count of bases not matched to a gene: 7. This sample was included in a study of T cell changes during pregnancy in multiple sclerosis. Only in-frame clones appear in the TCRdb table, and some are missing; sequencing was by immunoSEQ multiplex PCR. The table has some 50,000 clones, 92% seen once. The specimen comprised CD4+ T cells from peripheral blood mononuclear cells, sampled in the second trimester of pregnancy. This TCR was sampled from a female donor with multiple sclerosis, enrolled in a pregnancy study. J is TRBJ2-7 and V is TRBV7-2; 9 nucleotides agree with TRBD2. For the CDR3, the DNA is TGTGCCAGCAGCTCACGACCAGCGGGGGGCTACGAGCAGTACTTC. It translates to CASSSRPAGGYEQYF. Combining the CDR3 with reference TRBV7-2 and TRBJ2-7 gives the whole variable domain GAGVSQSPSNKVTEKGKDVELRCDPISGHTALYWYRQSLGQGLEFLIYFQGNSAPDKSGLPSDRFSAERTGGSVSTLTIQRTQQEDSAVYLCASSSRPAGGYEQYFGPGTRLTVT.